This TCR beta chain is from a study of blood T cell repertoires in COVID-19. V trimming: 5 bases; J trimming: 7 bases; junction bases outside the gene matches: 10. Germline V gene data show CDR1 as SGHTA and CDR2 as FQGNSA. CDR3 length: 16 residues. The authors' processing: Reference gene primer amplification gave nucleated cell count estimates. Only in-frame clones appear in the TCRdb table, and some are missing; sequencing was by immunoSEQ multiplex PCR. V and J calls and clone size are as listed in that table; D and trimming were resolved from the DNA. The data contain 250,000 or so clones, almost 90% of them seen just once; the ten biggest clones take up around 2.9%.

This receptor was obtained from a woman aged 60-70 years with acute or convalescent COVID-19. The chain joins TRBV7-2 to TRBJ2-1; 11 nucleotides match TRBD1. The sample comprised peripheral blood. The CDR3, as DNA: TGTGCCAGCAGCCCGCAGGGACAGGGGGTAAAGAATGAGCAGTTCTTC. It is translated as CASSPQGQGVKNEQFF.